These T cell receptor beta chains were read from a single sample in a study of T-cell memory formation after mild COVID-19. A single record per CDR3 protein comes from TCRdb applying MiXCR to the 5' RACE reads. Found here are over 35,000 distinct CDR3 sequences, about a tenth of them singletons; the top ten hold 12%. The specimen sequenced was PBMCs or a T cell subset sorted from them (not recorded which). These receptors originate from an adult woman who had mild COVID-19 (a few samples of this study predate the infection). Cell type and time point are not known. The CDR3 runs from the conserved cysteine through the conserved F or W. D genes are given only for firm matches. Part of the rows lack a size; the others show once, few, many or a class for expanded clones.

clone_size cdr3_length j_call v_call d_call cdr3_aa cdr3_nt
. 13 TRBJ2-1 TRBV10-3 TRBD2 CAIGLAGANEQFF TGTGCCATCGGACTAGCGGGAGCCAATGAGCAGTTCTTC
. 14 TRBJ1-5 TRBV30 TRBD1 CASAGTGVLTPQHF TGTGCCTCGGCCGGGACAGGAGTTTTGACGCCCCAGCATTTT
many 15 TRBJ2-1 TRBV7-2 . CASSLQGTSYNEQFF TGTGCCAGCAGCTTACAGGGGACATCCTACAATGAGCAGTTCTTC
few 16 TRBJ1-5 TRBV18 TRBD1 CASSLGDSNSNQPQHF TGTGCCAGCTCACTTGGGGACAGTAATAGCAATCAGCCCCAGCATTTT
. 17 TRBJ2-3 TRBV5-1 TRBD1 CASSNWIRTGATDTQYF TGCGCCAGCAGCAATTGGATTCGGACAGGGGCCACAGATACGCAGTATTTT
many 14 TRBJ2-7 TRBV20-1 TRBD1 CSAWGTGSSYEQYF TGCAGTGCTTGGGGGACAGGGAGCTCCTACGAGCAGTACTTC
. 13 TRBJ1-1 TRBV18 TRBD1 CASSPDRVTEAFF TGTGCCAGCTCACCCGACAGGGTAACTGAAGCTTTCTTT
few 13 TRBJ1-2 TRBV29-1 TRBD1 CSVEGTGPYGYTF TGCAGCGTTGAAGGGACAGGGCCTTATGGCTACACCTTC
. 12 TRBJ2-1 TRBV5-6 . CASSLSRGEQFF TGTGCCAGCAGCCTGAGCAGAGGTGAGCAGTTCTTC
few 13 TRBJ1-1 TRBV7-8 . CASSLRGRTEAFF TGTGCCAGCAGCTTGCGGGGGCGCACTGAAGCTTTCTTT
few 19 TRBJ2-2 TRBV15 . CATSRGTATRAFRAGELFF TGTGCCACCAGCAGAGGCACCGCCACCCGGGCCTTTCGAGCGGGGGAGCTGTTTTTT
few 13 TRBJ1-5 TRBV7-9 . CASSSDLNQPQHF TGTGCCAGCAGTTCGGACCTAAATCAGCCCCAGCATTTT
. 16 TRBJ2-3 TRBV12-5 . CASGSRGGASTDTQYF TGTGCTAGTGGTTCGCGAGGAGGGGCTAGCACAGATACGCAGTATTTT
many 18 TRBJ2-6 TRBV7-2 TRBD2 CASSLVSSGNSGANVLTF TGTGCCAGCAGCTTAGTGTCTAGCGGGAACTCTGGGGCCAACGTCCTGACTTTC
few 13 TRBJ1-2 TRBV11-3 . CASSSTQGYGYTF TGTGCCAGCAGCTCAACGCAGGGCTATGGCTACACCTTC
. 15 TRBJ2-7 TRBV20-1 . CSARVSTSKAYEQYF TGCAGTGCTAGAGTATCGACTAGTAAAGCCTACGAGCAGTACTTC
many 14 TRBJ2-3 TRBV7-2 TRBD2 CASRVSGSTDTQYF TGTGCCAGCAGAGTTAGCGGGAGCACAGATACGCAGTATTTT
few 16 TRBJ2-3 TRBV15 . CATSRGSGSSTDTQYF TGTGCCACCAGCAGGGGGAGCGGATCTAGCACAGATACGCAGTATTTT
. 15 TRBJ2-7 TRBV20-1 . CSARDSVAPTYEQYF TGCAGTGCTAGAGATAGTGTCGCGCCAACCTACGAGCAGTACTTC
few 15 TRBJ2-1 TRBV14 . CASRKTADNNNEQFF TGTGCCAGCAGAAAAACGGCGGACAACAACAATGAGCAGTTCTTC
. 16 TRBJ1-2 TRBV7-2 TRBD1 CASSLGTGTGNSGYTF TGTGCCAGCAGCTTAGGGACCGGGACAGGGAACTCCGGCTACACCTTC
many 13 TRBJ2-7 TRBV12-3/TRBV12-4 TRBD1 CASSDRGRDEQYF TGTGCCAGCAGCGACAGGGGACGGGACGAGCAGTACTTC
few 12 TRBJ1-1 TRBV6-5 . CASSYPGRGAFF TGTGCCAGCAGTTACCCCGGCAGGGGAGCTTTCTTT
many 14 TRBJ2-1 TRBV12-3/TRBV12-4 . CASSLAQLQNEQFF TGTGCCAGCAGTTTAGCGCAATTGCAGAATGAGCAGTTCTTC
. 15 TRBJ2-7 TRBV27 . CASRTYGGAEAEQYF TGTGCCAGCAGGACCTACGGGGGCGCGGAGGCCGAGCAGTACTTC
few 14 TRBJ2-7 TRBV5-4 . CASSSKGRNYEQYF TGTGCCAGCAGCTCAAAGGGGCGAAACTACGAGCAGTACTTC
many 14 TRBJ2-7 TRBV28 TRBD1 CASSFGDRAYEQYF TGTGCCAGCAGTTTTGGGGACAGGGCTTACGAGCAGTACTTC
few 15 TRBJ2-7 TRBV12-3/TRBV12-4 TRBD2 CASSLQRDLSYEQYF TGTGCCAGCAGTTTACAGCGGGACCTATCCTACGAGCAGTACTTC
. 14 TRBJ1-2 TRBV11-2 . CASSQQAANYGYTF TGTGCCAGCAGCCAGCAAGCGGCTAACTATGGCTACACCTTC
few 15 TRBJ2-7 TRBV7-8 TRBD2 CASSPTSGGAGVQYF TGTGCCAGCAGCCCGACTAGCGGGGGGGCCGGGGTGCAGTACTTC
. 15 TRBJ2-1 TRBV5-6 TRBD2 CASSLRLAGADEQFF TGTGCCAGCAGCTTGAGGCTAGCGGGAGCCGATGAGCAGTTCTTC
few 15 TRBJ2-7 TRBV7-8 TRBD2 CASSLAWAGAGEQYF TGTGCCAGCAGCTTAGCGTGGGCGGGAGCTGGAGAGCAGTACTTC
few 16 TRBJ2-7 TRBV3-1 TRBD1 CASSHRGQGGSYEQYF TGTGCCAGCAGCCACCGAGGACAGGGGGGTTCCTACGAGCAGTACTTC
few 16 TRBJ2-1 TRBV5-5 . CASSLAGEYSYNEQFF TGTGCCAGCAGCTTGGCAGGGGAATACTCCTACAATGAGCAGTTCTTC
few 15 TRBJ1-1 TRBV29-1 . CSVEGGLGGGTEAFF TGCAGCGTTGAAGGGGGTCTTGGAGGGGGCACTGAAGCTTTCTTT
. 15 TRBJ2-7 TRBV9 . CASSVSPVSPYEQYF TGTGCCAGCAGCGTATCTCCGGTATCCCCCTACGAGCAGTACTTC
once 14 TRBJ1-1 TRBV10-3 TRBD1 CASKEGQGNTEAFF TGTGCCTCCAAAGAGGGACAGGGGAACACTGAAGCTTTCTTT
many 12 TRBJ2-1 TRBV10-3 . CAISESTNEQFF TGTGCCATCAGTGAGTCGACAAATGAGCAGTTCTTC
few 15 TRBJ1-2 TRBV7-9 TRBD1 CASSTHRGGNYGYTF TGTGCCAGCAGCACCCACAGGGGGGGAAACTATGGCTACACCTTC
. 15 TRBJ2-3 TRBV11-3 TRBD2 CASRLTSGAQDTQYF TGTGCCAGCCGCCTCACTAGCGGGGCTCAGGATACGCAGTATTTT
many 16 TRBJ2-3 TRBV4-1 TRBD2 CASSQEGLAGKDTQYF TGCGCCAGCAGCCAAGAGGGACTAGCGGGGAAGGATACGCAGTATTTT
many 14 TRBJ2-7 TRBV5-1 . CASSFAGQKYEQYF TGCGCCAGCAGCTTTGCGGGACAGAAATACGAGCAGTACTTC
few 14 TRBJ1-2 TRBV27 . CASSLSGGPYGYTF TGTGCCAGCAGTTTATCGGGGGGGCCCTATGGCTACACCTTC
once 14 TRBJ1-1 TRBV24-1 . CATSDSYRGTEAFF TGTGCCACCAGTGATTCGTATAGAGGGACTGAAGCTTTCTTT
many 15 TRBJ2-7 TRBV7-2 . CASSRQTGTGYEQYF TGTGCCAGCAGCCGCCAGACAGGGACTGGCTACGAGCAGTACTTC
. 17 TRBJ2-2 TRBV24-1 TRBD1 CATSDFTGTGRTGELFF TGTGCCACCAGTGATTTCACCGGGACAGGTCGTACCGGGGAGCTGTTTTTT
few 16 TRBJ2-7 TRBV6-2/TRBV6-3 TRBD2 CASTLGRASGAYEQYF TGTGCCAGCACCCTCGGGCGGGCTAGCGGGGCCTACGAGCAGTACTTC
. 13 TRBJ2-1 TRBV5-1 . CASRLVGDNEQFF TGCGCCAGCAGATTGGTAGGGGACAATGAGCAGTTCTTC
many 17 TRBJ2-1 TRBV7-2 TRBD2 CASSLVPLAGGPNEQFF TGTGCCAGCAGCTTAGTCCCACTAGCGGGAGGGCCGAATGAGCAGTTCTTC
many 11 TRBJ2-5 TRBV2 . CASSEEETQYF TGTGCCAGCAGTGAGGAGGAGACCCAGTACTTC
. 13 TRBJ2-1 TRBV11-2 . CASSLVGGTEQFF TGTGCCAGCAGCTTAGTAGGGGGTACTGAGCAGTTCTTC
many 15 TRBJ2-7 TRBV11-2 TRBD2 CASSLAGGSSYEQYF TGTGCCAGCAGCTTAGCGGGGGGGTCCTCCTACGAGCAGTACTTC
. 15 TRBJ2-1 TRBV7-6 TRBD2 CASSPGGGRYNEQFF TGTGCCAGCAGCCCGGGAGGCGGGAGATACAATGAGCAGTTCTTC